The 16 T cell receptor beta chains below were found in one sample sequenced in a study of shared clonotypes between healthy human individuals. This table comes from immunoSEQ multiplex PCR, and its TCRdb copy is limited to in-frame clones, with some not included. In the table there are about 2,100,000 clones, just over 90% of which are singletons. Positive CCR7 selection of CD45RO-negative cells yielded the naive CD8 cells, and terminally differentiated effector memory CD45RA+ cells were excluded. Sequenced input: naive CD8+ T cells from PBMCs. The receptors shown here come from a man younger than 35 in good health. Some clones in this sample may be carry-over from other donors' samples.

This chain links TRBV5-4 with TRBJ2-7, with 7 nucleotides matching TRBD2. Germline loops: CDR1 SGHNT, CDR2 YYREEE (reference sequence). With 4 bases clipped from V and 4 bases from J, the junction kept 14 bases outside the gene matches. This CDR3 region has 16 residues. As DNA, the CDR3 is TGTGCCAGCAGCGGTATTGCGCTAGCGGAACCTTACGAGCAGTACTTC. Amino acids: CASSGIALAEPYEQYF. Full variable domain (remainder filled in from reference TRBV5-4 and TRBJ2-7): ETGVTQSPTHLIKTRGQQVTLRCSSQSGHNTVSWYQQALGQGPQFIFQYYREEENGRGNFPPRFSGLQFPNYSSELNVNALELDDSALYLCASSGIALAEPYEQYFGPGTRLTVT.

V gene TRBV29-1 combines with J gene TRBJ2-2; unclear D gene. This CDR3 contains 16 residues. Germline V lookup: CDR1 SQVTM, CDR2 ANQGSEA. Deletions cut 1 base from V and 0 bases from J, with 12 bases between. CDR3 loop: CSVEGGQLTNTGELFF. CDR3 DNA sequence: TGCAGCGTTGAAGGTGGGCAGCTAACGAACACCGGGGAGCTGTTTTTT.

This clone appeared a few times. V and J are TRBV7-6 and TRBJ1-1, with D unclear. V was trimmed by 1 base and J by 4 bases, leaving 10 bases between them. CDR1 is SGHVS and CDR2 is FNYEAQ in the germline V gene. There are 14 residues in the CDR3. CDR3 coding DNA: TGTGCCAGCAGCTTAGTTTTGGCAGGCACTGAAGCTTTCTTT. Encoded protein: CASSLVLAGTEAFF.

The chain has TRBV5-1 and TRBJ1-3; D is ambiguous. From germline, CDR1 is SGHRS and CDR2 YFSETQ. Trimming pared 4 bases from V and 0 bases from J, leaving 11 bases between. This CDR3 comprises 15 residues. CDR3 bases: TGCGCCAGCAGCCTGGACGGGGACTCTGGAAACACCATATATTTT. It is translated as CASSLDGDSGNTIYF.

The rearrangement joins TRBV14 to TRBJ1-1; possible D gene TRBD1, 6 bases. The CDR3 has 18 amino acids. V lost 1 base, J lost 3 bases, and 21 bases lay in between. Germline assignment: CDR1 SGHDN and CDR2 FVKESK. The CDR3: CASSQGWSGKGVDTEAFF. CDR3 DNA sequence: TGTGCCAGCAGCCAAGGCTGGTCAGGGAAGGGGGTGGACACTGAAGCTTTCTTT.

The CDR3 here is CASSIGVVGPAGELFF. The CDR3 coding sequence is TGTGCCAGTAGTATAGGTGTAGTTGGTCCCGCCGGGGAGCTGTTTTTT. The genes are TRBV19 and TRBJ2-2, with D unclear. Germline V lookup: CDR1 LNHDA, CDR2 SQIVND (reference sequence). CDR3 length equals 16 residues. Trimming removed 1 base from V and 6 bases from J, with 15 bases in between. Drawing the rest from reference TRBV19 and TRBJ2-2, the complete variable domain is DGGITQSPKYLFRKEGQNVTLSCEQNLNHDAMYWYRQDPGQGLRLIYYSQIVNDFQKGDIAEGYSVSREKKESFPLTVTSAQKNPTAFYLCASSIGVVGPAGELFFGEGSRLTVL.

The rearrangement links TRBV7-3 to TRBJ2-5; D not resolved. V lost 7 bases, J lost 5 bases, and 8 bases lay in between. The CDR3 totals 11 residues. Germline V CDR1 and CDR2: SGHTA, FQGTGA. CDR3 nucleotide sequence: TGTGCCAGCATCCCGGAGGAGACCCAGTACTTC. Translating gives CASIPEETQYF.

This rearrangement joins TRBV4-2 to TRBJ2-1; D is ambiguous. V lost 4 bases and J 12 bases, leaving 16 bases between the germline ends. The CDR3 is 13 amino acids. Germline V gives CDR1 LGHNA, CDR2 YNFKEQ. The CDR3 here is CASSRKRRNAQFF. The CDR3, as DNA: TGTGCCAGCAGCCGGAAAAGACGAAACGCGCAGTTCTTC.

The chain has TRBV27 and TRBJ2-1; 9 nucleotides align to TRBD2. Trimming removed 3 bases from V and 8 bases from J; junction bases left unmatched: 8. In germline, CDR1 is MNHEY, CDR2 SMNVEV (reference sequence). This CDR3 has 15 amino acids. The CDR3 region is CASSLYAGGPDEQFF. The CDR3 bases are TGTGCCAGCAGTTTGTATGCGGGAGGGCCAGATGAGCAGTTCTTC.

In this sample, this clone turned up once. The rearrangement links TRBV4-1 to TRBJ2-1; D is undetermined. V was clipped by 4 bases and J by 2 bases, with 6 bases between them. The CDR3 is 13 amino acids. Germline values: CDR1 MGHRA, CDR2 YSYEKL. The CDR3 DNA sequence: TGCGCCAGCAGCCCCGCCACCTACAATGAGCAGTTCTTC. Residues: CASSPATYNEQFF.

The chain combines TRBV28 with TRBJ2-5; 8 nucleotides align to TRBD1. Near its end, the DNA agrees better with TRBJ2-7, so the J call may be wrong. Looked up from germline, CDR1 is MDHEN and CDR2 is SYDVKM. CDR3 size: 13 residues. CDR3 in DNA: TGTGCCATACGGACAGGGAGGTCCTACGAGCAGTACTTC. This sequence encodes CAIRTGRSYEQYF.

The CDR3 here is CSVVGGGVYEQYF. CDR3 sequence (DNA): TGCAGCGTCGTAGGGGGAGGGGTATACGAGCAGTACTTC. The chain links TRBV29-1 to TRBJ2-7, with D possibly being TRBD2 (7 bases). The CDR3 is made up of 13 amino acids. Trimming took 6 bases from V and 4 from J, leaving 16 bases between them. The germline V gene has CDR1 SQVTM and CDR2 ANQGSEA.

The rearrangement uses TRBV9 and TRBJ1-2; a possible D gene is TRBD1 (5 bases). The CDR3 loop spans 15 amino acids. Germline CDR1 and CDR2: SGDLS and YYNGEE. The ends were cut back, 4 bases at V and 0 bases at J, with 13 bases in the middle. The CDR3 protein is CASSPAGLTNYGYTF. In nucleotides, the CDR3 is TGTGCCAGCAGCCCAGCGGGACTGACTAACTATGGCTACACCTTC.

The V call is TRBV6-6, the J call TRBJ1-5; no firm D call. V was cut by 5 bases and J by 1 base, with 3 bases left in between. Per germline, CDR1 MNHNY and CDR2 SVGAGI (reference sequence). CDR3 length: 12 residues. The CDR3 coding sequence is TGTGCCAGCAGTATAAGCAATCAGCCCCAGCATTTT. Translating gives CASSISNQPQHF.

This rearrangement joins TRBV6-5 to TRBJ2-1; TRBD2 matches 11 bases. The CDR3 length is 16 residues. Trimming took 2 bases from V and 7 from J; bases not matched to a gene: 7. The germline CDR1 and CDR2 sequences are MNHEY and SVGAGI. The CDR3 sequence is CASSYDRLAGYNEQFF. The CDR3 DNA reads TGTGCCAGCAGTTACGACCGACTAGCGGGATATAATGAGCAGTTCTTC.

Written as DNA, the CDR3 is TGTGCCAGCAGCTTAAAAAGGGGTGAAAAACTGTTTTTT. Protein sequence: CASSLKRGEKLFF. V is TRBV13 and J is TRBJ1-4; a possible D gene is TRBD1 (5 bases). In germline, CDR1 is PRHDT, CDR2 FYEKMQ (reference sequence). Trimming removed 2 bases from V and 7 bases from J, with 8 bases in between. This CDR3 is 13 amino acids long.